This T cell receptor (beta chain) stems from a study of OX40 agonist ivuxolimab in advanced cancers. The study in broad terms: Ivuxolimab, which targeted the costimulatory receptor OX40 (CD134), was an agonistic, fully human IgG2 monoclonal antibody. Prior anti-PD-1, anti-PD-L1 or anti-CTLA-4 therapy was permitted, and 30% to 45% of dose-escalation patients had received checkpoint inhibitors. In the dose-escalation cohort, roughly 82% of patients were male, and the mean age was approximately 60 years with a range of roughly 20 to 85. Intravenous ivuxolimab was administered to patients every 2 weeks at six dose levels: 0.01, 0.1, 0.3, 1.5, 3 and 10 mg/kg. The paper reports the monotherapy dose-escalation portion (N of about 50 patients) of the phase I ivuxolimab trial. Peripheral TCRbeta sequencing was intended to test whether TCR sequence diversity was altered and clonal T-cell expansion was caused by ivuxolimab. Partial responses were achieved by three dose-escalation patients, of whom one had hepatocellular carcinoma and two had cutaneous melanoma. Of the 50 or so patients in dose escalation, about 20 had hepatocellular carcinoma, around 15 had melanoma, 9 had renal cell carcinoma and 9 had head and neck cancer. Broad study findings and their caveats: In the 0.1-3.0 mg/kg groups, partial responders had among the lowest normalized peripheral clonal expansion, particularly in CD8+ T cells. The antigen specificity of the clonally expanded peripheral T cells was not determined. Low levels of normalized T-cell clonal expansion were also seen in some patients who did not respond. After ivuxolimab, more expanded clones were found on average in CD8+ T cells than in CD4+ T cells. At doses of 0.1 to 3.0 mg/kg, clonal expansion of both CD4+ and CD8+ blood T cells was observed from baseline to week 6.

The trial excluded patients who had a history of autoimmune disease or were on systemic immunosuppression. Peripheral blood for TCR sequencing was drawn from every dose cohort at baseline, at cycle 4 day 1 and at cycle 7 day 1. The samples were drawn from a first-in-human, open-label, multicenter phase I dose-escalation trial of ivuxolimab. The trial enrolled adults with locally advanced or metastatic head and neck squamous cell, hepatocellular, melanoma or renal cell carcinoma. CD4+ and CD8+ T cells were sorted separately from peripheral blood before TCR sequencing. Genomic DNA was isolated from the sorted cells so that the TCRbeta CDR3 region could be sequenced. The immunoSEQ Assay was used for sequencing of TCRbeta CDR3 regions. Entries here come from immuneACCESS through TCRdb and include only in-frame sequences with V and J called. Some clones fail to appear in such tables; in the studies checked, an unresolved V gene covers under half of the shortfall, and the cause of the remainder is unknown. Across this sample there are around 18,000 clones, with 83% seen only once. 13% of the sample belongs to the ten largest clones.

Regarding this clone: Its binding antigen is unknown. No base qualities exist here, and no much larger clone lies one base off it.

The CDR3 contains 13 residues, cysteine and phenylalanine counted. This entry keeps only the CDR3 DNA: 39 bases, framed from base 1. The junction shows trimming of 7 bases on V and 5 bases on J, plus 12 bases between the germline ends. The germline V gene gives CDR1 as MNHNS and CDR2 as SASEGT. The sample here was CD4+ or CD8+ T cells sorted from blood, taken in a trial of the OX40 agonist ivuxolimab. The chain links TRBV6-1 with TRBJ1-5; TRBD1 is perhaps the D gene, given 5 matching bases. This clonotype originated in an adult with an advanced solid tumor such as melanoma, head and neck, liver or kidney cancer. The CDR3 amino acid sequence is: CASMAGSHQPQHF. The sequenced DNA: TGTGCCAGCATGGCAGGGTCCCATCAGCCCCAGCATTTT.